The 13 T cell receptor beta chains given below trace back to one sample, sequenced in a study of T-cell memory formation after mild COVID-19. TCRdb passed the 5' RACE reads through MiXCR, listing each CDR3 protein once. The sample has about 150,000 distinct CDR3 sequences, 13% to 15% seen once; the top ten hold roughly 13%. Specimen: PBMCs or a T cell subset sorted from them (not recorded which). Source of these receptors: an adult woman who had mild COVID-19 (a few samples of this study predate the infection). Cell type and time point are not known.

This clonotype was seen a handful of times. The chain joins TRBV24-1 to TRBJ1-1, with 8 bases lining up with TRBD1. Germline CDR1 and CDR2: KGHDR and SFDVKD. The CDR3 consists of 17 residues. Trimming cost V 9 bases and J 1 base; bases outside gene matches: 15. The CDR3 DNA reads as TGTGCCACCGGGGGACAGGTGGCCGTAGGAGGGAACACTGAAGCTTTCTTT. Its protein is CATGGQVAVGGNTEAFF.

This clonotype was recorded at least ten times. This rearrangement joins TRBV15 to TRBJ2-3; D remains ambiguous. The CDR3 spans 15 residues. The ends were cut back, 0 bases at V and 4 bases at J, with 11 bases in the middle. Germline V lookup: CDR1 LNHNV, CDR2 YYDKDF (reference sequence). The CDR3: CATSRDRLIADTQYF. CDR3 sequence (DNA): TGTGCCACCAGCAGAGACCGACTTATTGCAGATACGCAGTATTTT.

This clonotype has just a few counts. The chain employs TRBV10-3 and TRBJ1-1, with D unresolved. Germline CDR1 ENHRY, CDR2 SYGVKD. The CDR3 has 14 amino acids. Trimming removed 2 bases at V and 1 base at J, with 8 bases between. The CDR3 nucleotides read TGTGCCATCAGTGAGGCCGGAACGAACACTGAAGCTTTCTTT. Translation gives CAISEAGTNTEAFF.

The table lists this clonotype with a few counts. The chain uses TRBV29-1 and TRBJ2-5; 10 bases line up with TRBD2. This CDR3 is built from 13 residues. Per germline, CDR1 SQVTM and CDR2 ANQGSEA. The ends lost 7 bases at V and 4 bases at J; junction bases unmatched: 6. In nucleotides, the CDR3 is TGCAGCGGCCTAAGGACTAGCGGAGAGACCCAGTACTTC. Residues: CSGLRTSGETQYF.

This chain joins TRBV7-8 and TRBJ2-3; D is perhaps TRBD2 (6 bases). Trimming took off 5 bases at V and 0 bases at J, with 15 bases between the two ends. Germline CDR1 reads SGHVS; CDR2 reads FQNEAQ. CDR3 length: 16 residues. The CDR3 DNA reads TGTGCCAGCAGCACAACCGGGGACTCTAGCACAGATACGCAGTATTTT. Its protein is CASSTTGDSSTDTQYF.

This clonotype was seen a few times. This chain connects TRBV6-2 or TRBV6-3 to TRBJ2-5; 13 bases are shared with TRBD2. CDR1 is MNHEY and CDR2 is SVGEGT in the germline V gene. V shed 0 bases and J 2 bases; nucleotides not matched to a gene: 9. This CDR3 is 19 amino acids long. CDR3 DNA: TGTGCCAGCAGTTACTCGGGACAGGGGACTAGCGGGAAACAAGAGACCCAGTACTTC. Residues: CASSYSGQGTSGKQETQYF.

This clonotype occurred many times. The CDR3 sequence is CASSWGQTETQYF. CDR3 bases: TGTGCCAGCAGCTGGGGACAGACAGAGACCCAGTACTTC. The gene calls are TRBV11-2 and TRBJ2-5; 7 bases align to TRBD1. The V gene end was trimmed by 4 bases and the J gene end by 4 bases; junction bases not matched to a gene: 3. The V gene's germline CDR1 is SGHAT and CDR2 FQNNGV. This CDR3 has 13 amino acids.

The V call is TRBV5-1, the J call TRBJ2-6; perhaps D is TRBD1 or TRBD2 (5 bases each). CDR1 SGHRS and CDR2 YFSETQ come from the germline V gene. Trimming removed 4 bases at V and 2 bases at J, with 16 bases between. The CDR3 spans 17 residues. This CDR3 reads CASSPTGPRTGANVLTF. In DNA form, the CDR3 reads TGCGCCAGCAGCCCGACGGGGCCTAGGACTGGGGCCAACGTCCTGACTTTC.

This clonotype showed up just a few times. J is TRBJ2-7 and V is TRBV7-6; 12 bases agree with TRBD1. The V and J ends lost 5 bases and 6 bases, in that order; junction bases with no gene match: 5. CDR3 length: 14 residues. Germline lookup yields CDR1 SGHVS and CDR2 FNYEAQ. The CDR3 bases are TGTGCCAGCAGCAAGGGGACAGGGGGCGGCGAGCAGTACTTC. Protein sequence: CASSKGTGGGEQYF.

The chain couples TRBV3-1 to TRBJ2-7, with 8 bases fitting TRBD1. The CDR3 loop spans 14 amino acids. In germline, CDR1 is LGHDT, CDR2 YNNKEL (reference sequence). V gave up 4 bases and J gave up 4 bases; unmatched junction bases: 6. Here the CDR3 reads CASSLGTGLYEQYF. CDR3 coding DNA: TGTGCCAGCAGCCTCGGGACAGGTTTGTACGAGCAGTACTTC.

A single count supports this clonotype. This chain joins TRBV12-3 or TRBV12-4 and TRBJ2-1; TRBD1 aligns across 10 bases. Trimming at V came to 5 bases and at J to 6 bases, leaving 7 bases not matched to a gene. The CDR3 totals 15 residues. CDR3 in amino acids: CASSPPGTGANEQFF. DNA of the CDR3: TGTGCCAGCAGTCCCCCCGGGACAGGGGCCAATGAGCAGTTCTTC.

V usage is TRBV6-5 and J usage is TRBJ1-1; D gene ambiguous. Looked up from germline, CDR1 is MNHEY and CDR2 is SVGAGI. V was clipped by 5 bases and J by 1 base, with 14 bases between them. The length of the CDR3 is 15 residues. The CDR3 protein is CASSTPSSGNTEAFF. CDR3 nucleotides: TGTGCCAGCAGTACTCCTAGTAGCGGGAACACTGAAGCTTTCTTT.

This clonotype occurred once. The junction departs from the called germline gene at one end, perhaps through a read error. The chain employs TRBV6-5 and TRBJ1-6, with D maybe TRBD1 (6 bases). This CDR3 contains 16 residues. CDR1 MNHEY and CDR2 SVGAGI come from the germline V gene. CDR3 nucleotides: TGTTCCAGCAGAACCTCCACAGGGTCGAATAATTCACCCCTCCACTTT. The encoded protein is CSSRTSTGSNNSPLHF.